The 24 T cell receptor beta chains below were found in one sample sequenced in a study of CD8+ T cells in alopecia areata. cDNA reverse transcribed from extracted RNA served as the sequencing template. Produced via immunoSEQ multiplex PCR; TCRdb's table is partial and in-frame only. The sample comprises some 150,000 clones, about 59% of which are singletons, and less than 20% rests with the top ten. Specified treatment: oral pan-JAK inhibitor, 5-10 mg twice daily. This sample comprised CD8+ T cells sorted from blood, obtained at week 4, from a patient treated with tofacitinib. The receptors originated from a human donor with alopecia areata.

V and J are TRBV12-5 and TRBJ1-2; D is uncertain. Germline V gene data show CDR1 as LGHNT and CDR2 as FRNRAP. The ends were cut back, 0 bases at V and 4 bases at J, with 9 bases in the middle. The CDR3 is 14 amino acids. The CDR3 reads CASGLVNSFYGYTF. CDR3 sequence (DNA): TGTGCTAGTGGTTTGGTAAACTCTTTCTATGGCTACACCTTC.

This clone was seen a few times. The rearrangement links TRBV29-1 to TRBJ1-1; no clear D gene. The CDR3 has 14 amino acids. Germline CDR1 SQVTM, CDR2 ANQGSEA. V shed 7 bases and J shed 0 bases, with 15 bases lying between them. The CDR3 here is CSAAPGLLNTEAFF. CDR3 bases: TGCAGCGCCGCCCCGGGCCTTCTGAACACTGAAGCTTTCTTT.

The gene calls are TRBV23-1 and TRBJ2-7; D remains unclear. TRBV23-1 is filed as an ORF, its function uncertain. V shed 10 bases and J shed 3 bases, with 10 bases lying between them. The CDR3 has 11 residues. The CDR3 sequence: CATKQNYEQYF. Written as DNA, the CDR3 is TGCGCCACCAAGCAGAACTACGAGCAGTACTTC.

The V call is TRBV4-1, the J call TRBJ1-1; D remains unclear. The V end lost 0 bases, the J end lost 10 bases, and 12 bases lay between the germline ends. CDR3 length equals 13 residues. Germline V gene sequence: CDR1 MGHRA, CDR2 YSYEKL. CDR3 nucleotides: TGCGCCAGCAGCCAAGAGAACATAAAGGGAGCTTTCTTT. Protein: CASSQENIKGAFF.

This rearrangement joins TRBV5-6 to TRBJ2-7; 9 nucleotides align to TRBD1. J gave up 1 base and V 3 bases, and 5 bases lay outside the gene matches. This CDR3 comprises 15 residues. Germline loops: CDR1 SGHDT, CDR2 YYEEEE. CDR3 residues: CASSSRTGVSYEQYF. The CDR3 DNA reads TGTGCCAGCAGCTCTCGGACAGGGGTGTCCTACGAGCAGTACTTC.

V is TRBV27 and J is TRBJ1-1; TRBD1 agrees at 10 bases. The CDR3 is 15 amino acids. V shed 5 bases, J shed 1 base, and the junction held 4 bases outside the gene matches. CDR1 and CDR2 (germline): MNHEY, SMNVEV (reference sequence). CDR3 loop: CASSERTGGNTEAFF. Written as DNA, the CDR3 is TGTGCCAGCAGTGAAAGGACAGGGGGGAACACTGAAGCTTTCTTT.

The chain links TRBV29-1 to TRBJ2-1; 9 nucleotides match TRBD1. The CDR3 is made up of 14 amino acids. CDR1 and CDR2 (germline): SQVTM, ANQGSEA. V lost 3 bases to trimming and J lost 4 bases; unmatched junction nucleotides: 4. CDR3 in amino acids: CSVEGGQGYNEQFF. The CDR3, as DNA: TGCAGCGTTGAGGGGGGACAGGGTTACAATGAGCAGTTCTTC.

The rearrangement uses TRBV4-3 and TRBJ2-3; D is unclear. The V end lost 1 base, the J end lost 6 bases, and 14 bases lay between the germline ends. The CDR3 length is 15 residues. Germline-derived CDR1 and CDR2 are LGHNA and YSLEER. The CDR3 coding sequence is TGCGCCAGCAGCCAAGGGTTCGCCCCCTTGGATACGCAGTATTTT. Its protein product is CASSQGFAPLDTQYF.

The chain recombines TRBV5-4 with TRBJ2-7; D gene ambiguous. Germline CDR1 and CDR2: SGHNT and YYREEE (reference sequence). Trimming took off 1 base at V and 3 bases at J, with 11 bases between the two ends. The CDR3 sequence is 14 residues long. CDR3: CASSLRDTDYEQYF. The CDR3, as DNA: TGTGCCAGCAGCTTGAGAGACACGGACTACGAGCAGTACTTC.

V usage is TRBV27 and J usage is TRBJ1-1, with a tentative D call TRBD1 (6 bases). Germline CDR1 reads MNHEY; CDR2 reads SMNVEV (reference sequence). Trimming shortened V by 2 bases and J by 1 base, and 11 bases separated the two germline ends. The CDR3 covers 15 residues. The CDR3 region is CASSLRGQWNTEAFF. Written as DNA, the CDR3 is TGTGCCAGCAGTTTAAGAGGACAGTGGAACACTGAAGCTTTCTTT.

This rearrangement joins TRBV2 to TRBJ2-7; D gene uncertain. Trimming pared 6 bases from V and 3 bases from J, leaving 9 bases between. Germline V lookup: CDR1 SNHLY, CDR2 FYNNEI. This CDR3 comprises 12 residues. The CDR3 coding sequence is TGTGCCAGCAGGGACGATCACTACGAGCAGTACTTC. This translates into CASRDDHYEQYF.

This chain uses TRBV5-4 with TRBJ2-2, with D unclear. Trimming removed 2 bases from V and 4 bases from J, with 12 bases in between. The CDR3 has 15 amino acids. Germline CDR1 and CDR2: SGHNT and YYREEE (reference sequence). The CDR3 is CASSLKGSRTGELFF. In nucleotides, the CDR3 is TGTGCCAGCAGCTTAAAAGGCTCGCGCACCGGGGAGCTGTTTTTT.

The genes are TRBV6-5 and TRBJ1-2; D is possibly TRBD1 (5 bases). Trimming pared 5 bases from V and 4 bases from J, leaving 11 bases between. Germline-derived CDR1 and CDR2 are MNHEY and SVGAGI. The CDR3 is 13 amino acids. CDR3 protein: CASSMDGGYGYTF. The DNA of the CDR3 is TGTGCCAGCAGTATGGACGGGGGCTATGGCTACACCTTC.

The table lists this clone with a few counts. The chain links TRBV5-1 to TRBJ1-1; TRBD1 matches 12 bases. The CDR3 is made up of 15 amino acids. Germline V lookup: CDR1 SGHRS, CDR2 YFSETQ. The V gene end was trimmed by 0 bases and the J gene end by 4 bases; junction bases not matched to a gene: 1. The CDR3 nucleotides are TGCGCCAGCAGCTTGGGGGACAGGGGGCCCACTGAAGCTTTCTTT. Protein product: CASSLGDRGPTEAFF.

The chain recombines TRBV6-5 with TRBJ1-6; TRBD1 might be the D (5 bases). The CDR3 totals 15 residues. Between the trimmed V and J ends, which lost 5 bases and 7 bases, there was a span of 15 bases. The germline gives CDR1 MNHEY, CDR2 SVGAGI. In DNA form, the CDR3 reads TGTGCCAGCAGTACGGAGGTGCAGGGCAATTCACCCCTCCACTTT. It encodes CASSTEVQGNSPLHF.

The V gene is TRBV7-6, the J gene TRBJ1-1; 8 nucleotides agree with TRBD1. The CDR3 covers 14 residues. CDR1 and CDR2 (germline): SGHVS, FNYEAQ. J lost 4 bases, V lost 2 bases, and 3 bases had no gene match. CDR3 in amino acids: CASSLRQGTTEAFF. DNA of the CDR3: TGTGCCAGCAGCTTAAGACAGGGGACCACTGAAGCTTTCTTT.

The J gene is TRBJ1-5, the V gene TRBV6-6, with 9 bases aligning to TRBD1. CDR1 and CDR2 (germline): MNHNY, SVGAGI (reference sequence). The junction had 10 bases not matched to a gene; V was cut back by 5 bases and J by 5 bases. The CDR3 has 16 residues. CDR3 coding DNA: TGTGCCAGCAGTACCTGGGACAGGGCGTCTCATCAGCCCCAGCATTTT. The encoded protein is CASSTWDRASHQPQHF.

In the case of this clone: This CDR3 is also generated by other DNA sequences in the sample. The rearrangement joins TRBV11-2 to TRBJ2-7, with D perhaps matching TRBD1 (6 bases). The V and J ends lost 3 bases and 3 bases respectively, with 6 bases between them. The CDR3 covers 12 residues. Germline V gene data show CDR1 as SGHAT and CDR2 as FQNNGV. In DNA form, the CDR3 reads TGTGCCAGCAGCTTGGACAGCTACGAGCAGTACTTC. Its translation: CASSLDSYEQYF.

This chain uses TRBV29-1 with TRBJ1-1; 9 positions agree with TRBD1. The CDR3 extends over 13 amino acids. CDR1 is SQVTM, CDR2 ANQGSEA, per germline. The V and J ends lost 6 bases and 3 bases, in that order; junction bases with no gene match: 5. The CDR3 loop is CSVDRGIDTEAFF. The CDR3 coding sequence is TGCAGCGTGGACAGGGGTATAGACACTGAAGCTTTCTTT.

The table lists this clone with a count of one. The rearrangement links TRBV6-5 to TRBJ2-5; TRBD1 matches 10 bases. Germline trimming cut 7 bases from V and 5 bases from J; bases unmatched to any gene: 10. The CDR3 is 15 residues long. CDR1 is MNHEY and CDR2 is SVGAGI in the germline V gene. CDR3 bases: TGTGCCAGCAACTATGGGACAGGGGACGGGGAGACCCAGTACTTC. Residues: CASNYGTGDGETQYF.

This clone was recorded a few times. This chain links TRBV6-5 with TRBJ2-7; TRBD1 is a possible D gene (5 bases). Trimming removed 6 bases at V and 1 base at J, with 10 bases between. This CDR3 spans 13 amino acids. The V gene's germline CDR1 is MNHEY and CDR2 SVGAGI. The CDR3, as DNA: TGTGCCAGCAGACCAGGGCTTTCCTACGAGCAGTACTTC. This encodes CASRPGLSYEQYF.

This clone was seen only once. V is TRBV27 and J is TRBJ2-7; weak D call: TRBD1 (7 bases). Germline loops: CDR1 MNHEY, CDR2 SMNVEV (reference sequence). The CDR3 has 16 amino acids. Trimming removed 4 bases from V and 7 bases from J, with 23 bases in between. The CDR3 nucleotides read TGTGCCAGCAGTTCCCCGTCGAGGGGGCGGGGTAGGGAGCAGTACTTC. Amino acid sequence: CASSSPSRGRGREQYF.

This clone has just a few counts. The gene calls are TRBV7-9 and TRBJ1-2; 7 bases map to TRBD1. Germline V gene lookup returns CDR1 SEHNR and CDR2 FQNEAQ (reference sequence). This CDR3 spans 14 amino acids. V was clipped by 1 base and J by 2 bases; unmatched bases: 1. The CDR3 coding sequence is TGTGCCAGCAGCTTAGGGGACAGCAACTATGGCTACACCTTC. It is translated as CASSLGDSNYGYTF. The whole variable domain, filled in from reference TRBV7-9 and TRBJ1-2, reads DTGVSQNPRHKITKRGQNVTFRCDPISEHNRLYWYRQTLGQGPEFLTYFQNEAQLEKSRLLSDRFSAERPKGSFSTLEIQRTEQGDSAMYLCASSLGDSNYGYTFGSGTRLTVV.

About this clone: Other DNA sequences of this sample code for an identical CDR3. J is TRBJ1-5 and V is TRBV6-6; unclear D gene. The CDR3 is 14 amino acids. The germline V gene encodes CDR1 MNHNY and CDR2 SVGAGI (reference sequence). The ends were cut back, 1 base at V and 4 bases at J, with 8 bases in the middle. The CDR3 spells CASSYFGGNQPQHF. CDR3 coding DNA: TGTGCCAGCAGTTACTTTGGAGGAAATCAGCCCCAGCATTTT.